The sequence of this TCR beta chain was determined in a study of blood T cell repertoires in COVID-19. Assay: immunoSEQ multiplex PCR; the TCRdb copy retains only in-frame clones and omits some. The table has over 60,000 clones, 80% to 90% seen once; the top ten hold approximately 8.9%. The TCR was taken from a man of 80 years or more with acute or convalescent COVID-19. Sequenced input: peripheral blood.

The CDR3 protein is CASSWTDEEKLFF. The CDR3 DNA reads as TGTGCCAGCAGTTGGACAGATGAAGAAAAACTGTTTTTT. The chain employs TRBV27 and TRBJ1-4; weak D call: TRBD1 (6 bases). Germline-derived CDR1 and CDR2 are MNHEY and SMNVEV (reference sequence). The V end was cut by 4 bases, the J end by 8 bases, with 11 bases between. The CDR3 is 13 amino acids.